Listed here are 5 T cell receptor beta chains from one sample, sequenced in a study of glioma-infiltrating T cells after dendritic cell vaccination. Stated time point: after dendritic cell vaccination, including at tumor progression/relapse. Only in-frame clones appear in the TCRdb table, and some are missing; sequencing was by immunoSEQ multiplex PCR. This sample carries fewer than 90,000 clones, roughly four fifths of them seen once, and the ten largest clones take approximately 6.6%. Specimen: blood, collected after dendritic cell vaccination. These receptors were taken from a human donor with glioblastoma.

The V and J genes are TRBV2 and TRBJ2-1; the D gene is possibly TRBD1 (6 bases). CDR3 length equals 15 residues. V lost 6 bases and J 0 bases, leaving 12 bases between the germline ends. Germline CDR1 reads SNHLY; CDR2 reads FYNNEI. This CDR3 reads CASSKDRTSYNEQFF. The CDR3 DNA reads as TGTGCCAGCAGCAAGGACAGAACCTCCTACAATGAGCAGTTCTTC.

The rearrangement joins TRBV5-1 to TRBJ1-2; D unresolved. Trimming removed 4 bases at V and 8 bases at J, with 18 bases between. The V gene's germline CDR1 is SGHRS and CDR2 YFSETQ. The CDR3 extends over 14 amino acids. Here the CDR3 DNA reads TGCGCCAGCAGCCCACGGACGGGGAGTCGAGGCTACACCTTC. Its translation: CASSPRTGSRGYTF.

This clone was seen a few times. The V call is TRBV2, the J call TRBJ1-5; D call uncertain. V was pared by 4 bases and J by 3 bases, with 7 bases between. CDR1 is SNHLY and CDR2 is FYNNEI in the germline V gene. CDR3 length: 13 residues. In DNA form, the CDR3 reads TGTGCCAGCAGTGTCCAGTCCAATCAGCCCCAGCATTTT. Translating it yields CASSVQSNQPQHF.

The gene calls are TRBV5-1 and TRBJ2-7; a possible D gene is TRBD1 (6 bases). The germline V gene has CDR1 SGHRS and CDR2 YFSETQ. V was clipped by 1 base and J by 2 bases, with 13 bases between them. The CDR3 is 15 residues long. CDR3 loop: CASSLSGTSTYEQYF. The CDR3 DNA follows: TGCGCCAGCAGCTTGTCGGGGACATCTACCTACGAGCAGTACTTC.

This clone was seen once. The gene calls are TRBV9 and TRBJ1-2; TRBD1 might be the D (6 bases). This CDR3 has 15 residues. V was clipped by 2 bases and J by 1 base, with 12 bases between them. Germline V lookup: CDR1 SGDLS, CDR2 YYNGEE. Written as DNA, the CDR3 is TGTGCCAGCAGCGTCTTCAGGGGCAGTAACTATGGCTACACCTTC. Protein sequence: CASSVFRGSNYGYTF. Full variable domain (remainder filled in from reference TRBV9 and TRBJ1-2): DSGVTQTPKHLITATGQRVTLRCSPRSGDLSVYWYQQSLDQGLQFLIQYYNGEERAKGNILERFSAQQFPDLHSELNLSSLELGDSALYFCASSVFRGSNYGYTFGSGTRLTVV.